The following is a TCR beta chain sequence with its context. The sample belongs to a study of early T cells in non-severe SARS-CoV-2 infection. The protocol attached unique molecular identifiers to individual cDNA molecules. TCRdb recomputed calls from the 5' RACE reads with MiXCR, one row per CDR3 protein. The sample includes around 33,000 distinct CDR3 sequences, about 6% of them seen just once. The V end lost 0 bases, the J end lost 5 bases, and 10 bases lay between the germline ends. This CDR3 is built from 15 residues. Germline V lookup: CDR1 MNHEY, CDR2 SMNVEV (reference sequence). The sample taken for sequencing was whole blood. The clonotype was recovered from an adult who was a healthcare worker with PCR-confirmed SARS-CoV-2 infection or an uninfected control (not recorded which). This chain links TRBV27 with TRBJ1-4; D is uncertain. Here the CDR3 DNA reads TGTGCCAGCAGTTTATCGATGGGGAACAATGAAAAACTGTTTTTT. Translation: CASSLSMGNNEKLFF. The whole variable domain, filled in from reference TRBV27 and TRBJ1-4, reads EAQVTQNPRYLITVTGKKLTVTCSQNMNHEYMSWYRQDPGLGLRQIYYSMNVEVTDKGDVPEGYKVSRKEKRNFPLILESPSPNQTSLYFCASSLSMGNNEKLFFGSGTQLSVL.